A selection of T cell receptor beta chains follows, all from one sample in a study of T-cell memory formation after mild COVID-19. Each CDR3 protein is one row after TCRdb ran MiXCR on the 5' RACE reads. The table lists approximately 190,000 distinct CDR3 sequences, approximately 20% of them singletons, with 2.4% in the top ten. What was sequenced was PBMCs or a T cell subset sorted from them (not recorded which). The receptors here all came from an adult woman who had mild COVID-19 (a few samples of this study predate the infection). Cell type and time point are not known. CDR3s leave out the opening cysteine and the closing phenylalanine or tryptophan.

v_gene,j_gene,len,CDR3aa
TRBV12-3/TRBV12-4,TRBJ2-7,11,ASSPGGIMTQY
TRBV25-1,TRBJ1-6,14,ASSAAGGSYNSPLH
TRBV6-5,TRBJ2-3,12,ASSPTRGGDTQY
TRBV7-2,TRBJ2-7,12,ASSPPGQGYEQY
TRBV7-9,TRBJ2-5,12,ASSIPSAGETQY
TRBV7-9,TRBJ2-5,10,ASSSPVETQY
TRBV7-9,TRBJ1-2,12,ASSPGVGGYGYT
TRBV4-2,TRBJ2-7,13,ASSQAASANYEQY
TRBV7-3,TRBJ1-1,14,ASSRVAGQRNTEAF
TRBV6-1,TRBJ2-3,10,ASSPASYTQY
TRBV27,TRBJ2-7,13,ASSITGLHRDEQY
TRBV12-3/TRBV12-4,TRBJ2-3,13,ASSPLAGRADTQY
TRBV12-3/TRBV12-4,TRBJ2-1,12,ASLNGQVNNEQF
TRBV10-3,TRBJ2-2,11,AISDIGYGELF
TRBV12-3/TRBV12-4,TRBJ1-1,12,ASSKPYLNTEAF
TRBV20-1,TRBJ2-3,14,SARGAGGPVTDTQY
TRBV11-2,TRBJ1-2,10,ASRGQSYGYT
TRBV28,TRBJ1-3,14,ASTEAQGVSGNTIY
TRBV6-5,TRBJ2-5,12,ASSSRGRQETQY
TRBV6-5,TRBJ2-3,12,ASRLDRAGDTQY
TRBV12-3/TRBV12-4,TRBJ1-1,11,ASTWARRSEAF
TRBV6-1,TRBJ1-2,10,ATARTNYGYT
TRBV9,TRBJ2-5,12,ASSAGTSVETQY
TRBV20-1,TRBJ1-1,13,SALDPGHLNTEAF
TRBV7-9,TRBJ2-2,15,ASSPPGLAFWAGELF